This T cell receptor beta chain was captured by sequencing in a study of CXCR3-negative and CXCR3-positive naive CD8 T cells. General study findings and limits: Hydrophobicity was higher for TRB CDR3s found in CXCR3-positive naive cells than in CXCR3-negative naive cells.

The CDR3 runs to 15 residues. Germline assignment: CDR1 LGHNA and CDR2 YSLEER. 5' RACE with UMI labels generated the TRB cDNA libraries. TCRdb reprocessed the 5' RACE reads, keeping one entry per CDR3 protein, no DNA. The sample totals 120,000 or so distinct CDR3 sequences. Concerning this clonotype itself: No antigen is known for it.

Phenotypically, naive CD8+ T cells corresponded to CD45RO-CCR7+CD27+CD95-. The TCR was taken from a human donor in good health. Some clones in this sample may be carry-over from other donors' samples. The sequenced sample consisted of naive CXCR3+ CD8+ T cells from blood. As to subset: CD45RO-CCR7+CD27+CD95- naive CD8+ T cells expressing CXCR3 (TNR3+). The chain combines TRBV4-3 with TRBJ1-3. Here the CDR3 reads CASSQGVGSGNTIYF.